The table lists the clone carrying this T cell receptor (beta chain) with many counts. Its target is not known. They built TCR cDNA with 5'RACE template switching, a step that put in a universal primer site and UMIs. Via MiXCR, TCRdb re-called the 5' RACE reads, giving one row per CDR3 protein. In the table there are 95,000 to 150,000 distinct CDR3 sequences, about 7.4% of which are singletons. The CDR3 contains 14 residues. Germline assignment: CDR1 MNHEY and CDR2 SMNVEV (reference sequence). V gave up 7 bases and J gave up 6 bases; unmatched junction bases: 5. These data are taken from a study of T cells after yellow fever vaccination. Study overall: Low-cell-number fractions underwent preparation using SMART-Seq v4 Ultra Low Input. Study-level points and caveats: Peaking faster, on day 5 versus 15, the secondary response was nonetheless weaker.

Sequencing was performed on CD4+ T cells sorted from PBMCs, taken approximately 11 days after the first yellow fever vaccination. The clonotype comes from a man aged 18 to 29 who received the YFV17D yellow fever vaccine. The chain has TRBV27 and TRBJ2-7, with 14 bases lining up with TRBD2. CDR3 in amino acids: CASTSGLAGVEQYF. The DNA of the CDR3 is TGTGCCAGCACTTCGGGACTAGCGGGGGTCGAGCAGTACTTC.